The text below deals with one TCR beta chain. Its antigen is as yet unknown. The data derive from a study of blood T cells in healthy people across ages. Alongside a J-beta primer mix, a sample-barcoded 5' primer served in a second PCR lasting about 7 to 12 cycles. TCRdb re-derived calls from the 5' RACE reads in MiXCR, one entry per CDR3 protein. Seen here are around 1,800,000 distinct CDR3 sequences, about two fifths observed once, and the top ten hold under 25%. V was clipped by 0 bases and J by 1 base; unmatched bases: 4. CDR3 length: 17 residues. The germline gives CDR1 SGHRS, CDR2 YFSETQ. Study-level findings and limits: PBMCs were not sorted, which prevented a conclusive comparison of naive versus antigen-experienced cells.

This sequence joins TRBV5-1 and TRBJ2-3; 11 positions match TRBD2. The sample taken for sequencing was blood. This clonotype originated in a human donor in good health. The CDR3 DNA is TGCGCCAGCAGCTTGGGCCCGGGACTAGCGGGCACAGATACGCAGTATTTT. The encoded protein is CASSLGPGLAGTDTQYF.